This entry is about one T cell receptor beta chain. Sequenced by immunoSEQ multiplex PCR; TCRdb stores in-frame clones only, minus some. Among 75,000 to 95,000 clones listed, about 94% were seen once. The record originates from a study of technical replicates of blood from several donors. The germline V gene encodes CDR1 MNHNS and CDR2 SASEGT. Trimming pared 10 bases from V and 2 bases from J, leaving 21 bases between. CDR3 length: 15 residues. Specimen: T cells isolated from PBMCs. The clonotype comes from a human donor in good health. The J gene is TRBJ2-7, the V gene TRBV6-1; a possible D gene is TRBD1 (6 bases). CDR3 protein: CAIHSPGTSTYEQYF. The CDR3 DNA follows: TGTGCCATCCACTCCCCGGGGACATCAACCTACGAGCAGTACTTC.